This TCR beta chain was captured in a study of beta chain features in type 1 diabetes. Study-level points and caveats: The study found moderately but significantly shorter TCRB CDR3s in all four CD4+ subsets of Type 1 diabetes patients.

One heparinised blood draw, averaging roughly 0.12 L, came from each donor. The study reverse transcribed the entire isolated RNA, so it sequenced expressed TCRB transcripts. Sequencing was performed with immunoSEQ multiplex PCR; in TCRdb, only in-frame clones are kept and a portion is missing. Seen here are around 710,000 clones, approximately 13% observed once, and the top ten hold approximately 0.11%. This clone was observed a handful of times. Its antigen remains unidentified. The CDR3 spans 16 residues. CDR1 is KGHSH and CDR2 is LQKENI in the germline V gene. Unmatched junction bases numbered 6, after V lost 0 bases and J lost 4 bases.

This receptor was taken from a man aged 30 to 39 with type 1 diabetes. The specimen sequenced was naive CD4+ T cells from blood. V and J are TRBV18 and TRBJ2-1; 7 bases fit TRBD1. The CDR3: CASSPPRDSGYNEQFF. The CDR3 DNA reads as TGTGCCAGCTCACCACCGAGGGACAGTGGGTACAATGAGCAGTTCTTC.